The 14 T cell receptor beta chains below come from one sample, sequenced in a study of Graves' ophthalmopathy and Graves' hyperthyroidism. From RNA, the CDR3 regions of TCR beta chains were amplified and sequenced. The workflow started with a first-round RT-PCR run with HTBI primers and then moved on to a second-round multiplex PCR. Each CDR3 protein is one row after TCRdb ran MiXCR on the multiplex PCR reads. The sample comprises more than 300,000 distinct CDR3 sequences, about 15% of which are singletons, and 2% to 3% rests with the top ten. What was sequenced was peripheral blood. The receptors come from an adult woman with stable Graves' hyperthyroidism.

This clonotype was recorded at least ten times. The chain recombines TRBV20-1 with TRBJ1-1; 9 bases agree with TRBD1. CDR1 is DFQATT and CDR2 is SNEGSKA in the germline V gene (reference sequence). This CDR3 region has 14 residues. V was clipped by 4 bases and J by 0 bases; unmatched bases: 3. The CDR3: CSAKTGGVNTEAFF. The CDR3 DNA reads as TGCAGTGCTAAGACAGGGGGAGTGAACACTGAAGCTTTCTTT.

The J gene is TRBJ2-3, the V gene TRBV12-3 or TRBV12-4; either TRBD1 or TRBD2 may fit D (5 bases each). V lost 1 base and J 6 bases, leaving 17 bases between the germline ends. This CDR3 spans 16 amino acids. CDR3 sequence: CASSLGDLVRVDTQYF. Here the CDR3 DNA reads TGTGCCAGCAGTTTAGGGGACCTCGTCCGGGTGGATACGCAGTATTTT.

This clonotype has ten or more counts. In DNA form, the CDR3 reads TGTGCCAGCAGTTCCCCTCCAAACTCCTACGAGCAGTACTTC. Translation gives CASSSPPNSYEQYF. The chain recombines TRBV28 with TRBJ2-7; no firm D call. Trimming took off 4 bases at V and 0 bases at J, with 10 bases between the two ends. In germline, CDR1 is MDHEN, CDR2 SYDVKM. The CDR3 sequence is 14 residues long. Filled out from reference TRBV28 and TRBJ2-7, the complete variable domain reads DVKVTQSSRYLVKRTGEKVFLECVQDMDHENMFWYRQDPGLGLRLIYFSYDVKMKEKGDIPEGYSVSREKKERFSLILESASTNQTSMYLCASSSPPNSYEQYFGPGTRLTVT.

This clonotype has at least ten counts. This may come from a read error, since a much larger clone is one base off. The chain links TRBV24-1 to TRBJ1-2, with D tentatively TRBD1 (5 bases). Trimming left V 9 bases short and J 13 bases short, with 20 bases between. CDR1 is KGHDR and CDR2 is SFDVKD in the germline V gene. The CDR3 is 12 residues long. The CDR3 DNA reads TGTGCCACCCAGGGCGGCTACAGTCCTCCCACCTTC. Translating it yields CATQGGYSPPTF.

For this clonotype: A much larger clone differs by one base, so this may be a read error. V gene TRBV6-2 or TRBV6-3 combines with J gene TRBJ2-7, with D perhaps given as TRBD1 or TRBD2 (5 bases each). The V end lost 6 bases, the J end lost 9 bases, and 21 bases lay between the germline ends. Per germline, CDR1 MNHEY and CDR2 SVGEGT. This CDR3 is 14 amino acids long. The DNA for the CDR3 is TGTGCCAGCAGAGGCCGAGGGACCTCTGGGGGGCAGTACTTC. This sequence encodes CASRGRGTSGGQYF.

The V gene is TRBV27, the J gene TRBJ2-7, with D perhaps TRBD1 or TRBD2 (5 bases each). This CDR3 has 15 amino acids. V was clipped by 4 bases and J by 6 bases, with 19 bases between them. Germline V gene lookup returns CDR1 MNHEY and CDR2 SMNVEV (reference sequence). The CDR3 protein is CASSSTGADATEQYF. CDR3 bases: TGTGCCAGCAGTTCAACCGGGGCAGACGCAACCGAGCAGTACTTC.

This clonotype appeared a few times. V is TRBV24-1 and J is TRBJ1-1; D possibly corresponds to TRBD1 (6 bases). Looked up from germline, CDR1 is KGHDR and CDR2 is SFDVKD. The CDR3 is 13 residues long. Trimming shortened V by 4 bases and J by 8 bases, and 13 bases separated the two germline ends. For the CDR3, the DNA is TGTGCCACCAGTGACCCTGACAGGCCCGAAGCTTTCTTT. Translation gives CATSDPDRPEAFF.

In the case of this clonotype: A much larger clonotype is one base distant, so this may be a read error. Lacking the conserved final phenylalanine or tryptophan, this CDR3 likely reflects a read error. The rearrangement joins TRBV29-1 to TRBJ1-2; D remains unclear. CDR3 length: 11 residues. Deletions cut 5 bases from V and 2 bases from J, with 6 bases between. Germline CDR1 reads SQVTM; CDR2 reads ANQGSEA. The CDR3 DNA is TGCAGCGTTCGCCCGAACTATGGCTACACCTAC. It yields the protein CSVRPNYGYTY.

This clonotype was found many times. The rearrangement links TRBV12-3 or TRBV12-4 to TRBJ2-7, with 7 bases aligning to TRBD1. The junction had 5 bases not matched to a gene; V was cut back by 5 bases and J by 4 bases. CDR3 length: 13 residues. CDR3 coding DNA: TGTGCCAGCAGTGCCGCGACAGGGTACGAGCAGTACTTC. Its translation is CASSAATGYEQYF.

This clonotype was counted at least ten times. This chain connects TRBV7-2 to TRBJ1-1; D is possibly TRBD1 (5 bases). Trimming removed 0 bases at V and 6 bases at J, with 17 bases between. Germline CDR1 reads SGHTA; CDR2 reads FQGNSA. The CDR3 sequence is 16 residues long. CDR3 DNA sequence: TGTGCCAGCAGCTTAGCATCCTTAAGACAGCGCTCTGAAGCTTTCTTT. Its translation: CASSLASLRQRSEAFF.

This clonotype showed up many times. The conserved final phenylalanine or tryptophan is absent from the CDR3, which likely points to a read error. J is TRBJ1-5 and V is TRBV6-1; D not resolved. Trimming took off 2 bases at V and 0 bases at J, with 11 bases between the two ends. CDR3 length: 16 amino acids. CDR1 is MNHNS, CDR2 SASEGT, per germline. The CDR3 DNA is TGTGCCAGCAGTGAATCGCAGACGTTTAGCAATCAGCCCCAGCATTGT. It yields the protein CASSESQTFSNQPQHC.

The V call is TRBV20-1, the J call TRBJ1-2, with TRBD1 identical over 12 bases. The CDR3 covers 14 residues. The germline V gene has CDR1 DFQATT and CDR2 SNEGSKA (reference sequence). With V trimmed by 1 base and J by 7 bases, 4 bases remained unmatched. CDR3: CSARAGTGGSGYTF. CDR3 bases: TGCAGTGCTAGAGCCGGGACAGGGGGCAGTGGCTACACCTTC.

This clonotype has just a few counts. The chain has TRBV5-6 and TRBJ2-2, with D perhaps being TRBD1 or TRBD2 (6 bases each). Germline CDR1 reads SGHDT; CDR2 reads YYEEEE. Trimming took off 3 bases at V and 4 bases at J, with 16 bases between the two ends. This CDR3 has 16 residues. The CDR3 spells CASSSRRLGGTGELFF. The CDR3 DNA is TGTGCCAGCAGCTCTAGACGACTAGGGGGCACCGGGGAGCTGTTTTTT.

V usage is TRBV3-1 and J usage is TRBJ1-3; D may be TRBD1 (5 bases). Trimming left V 5 bases short and J 4 bases short, with 9 bases between. Germline CDR1 is LGHDT and CDR2 is YNNKEL (reference sequence). The CDR3 contains 13 residues. DNA of the CDR3: TGTGCCAGCAGCTACAGACAGGGAAACACCATATATTTT. Protein: CASSYRQGNTIYF.